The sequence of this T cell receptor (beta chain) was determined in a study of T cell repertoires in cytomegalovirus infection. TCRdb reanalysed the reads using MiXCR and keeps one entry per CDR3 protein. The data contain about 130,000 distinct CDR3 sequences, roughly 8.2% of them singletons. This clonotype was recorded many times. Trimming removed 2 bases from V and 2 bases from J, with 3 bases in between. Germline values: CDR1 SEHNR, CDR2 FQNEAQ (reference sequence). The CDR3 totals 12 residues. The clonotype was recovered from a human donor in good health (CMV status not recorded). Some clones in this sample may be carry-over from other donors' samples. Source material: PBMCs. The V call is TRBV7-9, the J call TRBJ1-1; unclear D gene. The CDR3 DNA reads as TGTGCCAGCAGCTTATACAACACTGAAGCTTTCTTT. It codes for CASSLYNTEAFF. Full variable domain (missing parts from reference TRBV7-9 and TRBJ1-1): DTGVSQNPRHKITKRGQNVTFRCDPISEHNRLYWYRQTLGQGPEFLTYFQNEAQLEKSRLLSDRFSAERPKGSFSTLEIQRTEQGDSAMYLCASSLYNTEAFFGQGTRLTVV.